What follows are 5 T cell receptor beta chains derived from one specimen sequenced in a study of human T cells and chemical hapten exposure (dated by TCRdb to about 2021). Libraries were made using RACE. The sample was run on a NextSeq 500. In-frame beta chains were kept once TCRdb had trimmed the public reads at Q25 with fastp and called clones with MiXCR. Rows merge per CDR3 protein into single entries with the most common DNA and genes. This sample is represented by 180,000 or so distinct CDR3 sequences; about a fifth of them were singletons. Approximately 6.7% of the sample rests with the top ten. Read against the paper, the sample's time point label means: patch test 1, 2 weeks after DPC sensitization. The intended sense of this specimen's treatment or condition label: therapeutic diphenylcyclopropenone sensitization with weekly scalp DPC. Sample: whole blood, taken in connection with sensitization to the hapten diphenylcyclopropenone (DPC). The source is a woman in her fifties or sixties with alopecia areata. Some clones in this sample may be carry-over from other donors' samples.

This clonotype was seen only a few times. The V and J genes are TRBV27 and TRBJ2-1; D is undetermined. Trimming took off 1 base at V and 6 bases at J, with 10 bases between the two ends. CDR3 length: 14 residues. CDR1 MNHEY and CDR2 SMNVEV come from the germline V gene (reference sequence). For the CDR3, the DNA is TGTGCCAGCAGTTTATATACCAGTCTCAATGAGCAGTTCTTC. This codes for CASSLYTSLNEQFF.

This clonotype has only a few counts. One junction end disagrees with the germline gene, perhaps due to a read error. The rearrangement uses TRBV12-3 or TRBV12-4 and TRBJ2-5; the D gene is possibly TRBD1 (5 bases). This CDR3 is 15 amino acids long. CDR3: CASRLGSLRGETQYF. For the CDR3, the DNA is TGTGCCAGCAGATTAGGGTCTCTAAGGGGAGAGACCCAGTACTTC.

The chain joins TRBV5-1 to TRBJ2-1; D gene uncertain. The CDR3 runs 16 residues. V lost 4 bases, J lost 4 bases, and 18 bases lay in between. Germline V gives CDR1 SGHRS, CDR2 YFSETQ. CDR3: CASSPNLNSLYNEQFF. The CDR3 DNA sequence: TGCGCCAGCAGCCCTAACCTTAACAGTTTATACAATGAGCAGTTCTTC.

This clonotype has just one count. V gene TRBV7-9 combines with J gene TRBJ2-7; 10 bases agree with TRBD2. V dropped 7 bases and J dropped 3; count of bases not matched to a gene: 9. The CDR3 is 15 amino acids. Germline V CDR1 and CDR2: SEHNR, FQNEAQ (reference sequence). The chain's CDR3 is CASTRWLAGDYEQYF. Here the CDR3 DNA reads TGTGCCAGCACCAGATGGCTAGCGGGAGACTACGAGCAGTACTTC.

This clonotype appeared a few times. This chain links TRBV15 with TRBJ2-1; perhaps TRBD1 as D (5 bases). The CDR3 loop spans 14 amino acids. Germline V gives CDR1 LNHNV, CDR2 YYDKDF (reference sequence). Trimming took 8 bases from V and 3 from J, leaving 14 bases between them. The CDR3 sequence is CATADRYGYNEQFF. CDR3 nucleotide sequence: TGTGCCACCGCAGACAGATATGGCTACAATGAGCAGTTCTTC.